This entry concerns a single TCR beta chain. The V and J ends lost 0 bases and 6 bases respectively, with 7 bases between them. Germline CDR1 reads SGHRS; CDR2 reads YFSETQ. This CDR3 has 13 amino acids. Patients who had autoimmune disease history or got systemic immunosuppression were left out. Drawing of blood for sampling happened at baseline, at cycle 4 day 1, and at cycle 7 day 1. The repertoire was sequenced with immunoSEQ multiplex PCR; TCRdb's copy has only in-frame clones and lacks some. The data show roughly 50,000 clones, around 90% seen once. This sample stems from a study of OX40 agonist ivuxolimab in advanced cancers. Across the study: The drug used for patients, ivuxolimab, was an agonistic anti-OX40 (CD134) antibody. There were three patients with partial responses, one having hepatocellular carcinoma and two cutaneous melanoma.

Sequencing was performed on CD4+ or CD8+ T cells sorted from blood, taken in a trial of the OX40 agonist ivuxolimab. This clonotype originated in an adult with an advanced solid tumor such as melanoma, head and neck, liver or kidney cancer. The chain couples TRBV5-1 to TRBJ2-1, with no clear D. The CDR3 spells CASSLDPSNEQFF. As DNA, the CDR3 is TGCGCCAGCAGCTTGGATCCGAGCAATGAGCAGTTCTTC.